The source of this T cell receptor beta chain is a study of cytomegalovirus exposure and HLA in healthy donors. Broader study findings: Rare TCR sequences predominated, though certain public TCRs were found in many donors. Testing in vitro showed a few CMV-associated chains specific for CMV antigens.

TCRdb's table, derived via immunoSEQ multiplex PCR, lists solely in-frame clones and lacks some. This table holds under 200,000 clones, about nine tenths found once. Germline CDR1 SGHNT, CDR2 YYREEE (reference sequence). Losses at the gene ends were 2 bases for V and 5 bases for J; bases not matched to a gene: 5. CDR3 length: 14 residues. A remark on this clone: The antigen is not known.

The chain employs TRBV5-4 and TRBJ2-7; 9 positions agree with TRBD2. The origin of this receptor is a woman aged 25-40 years in good health and CMV-seronegative. The sequencing sample was made of PBMCs. The CDR3 DNA sequence: TGTGCCAGCAGCTTAGGACTAGCGCTCGACGAGCAGTACTTC. Its translation: CASSLGLALDEQYF.